The 17 T cell receptor beta chains below all came from one sample that was sequenced in a study of STAT5B mutations in CD4+ large granular lymphocyte leukemia. The repertoire was sequenced with immunoSEQ multiplex PCR; TCRdb's copy has only in-frame clones and lacks some. This sample carries approximately 39,000 clones, 75% to 85% of them seen once, and the ten largest clones take 1% to 1.5%. The sample was CD4+ T cells from blood buffy coats. These receptors were collected from a human donor in good health.

The J gene is TRBJ2-7, the V gene TRBV7-6; TRBD2 matches 7 bases. In germline, CDR1 is SGHVS, CDR2 FNYEAQ. The length of the CDR3 is 14 residues. The V gene end was trimmed by 5 bases and the J gene end by 1 base; junction bases not matched to a gene: 5. The CDR3 loop is CASSRGGGSYEQYF. DNA for the CDR3: TGTGCCAGCAGCCGCGGCGGGGGATCCTACGAGCAGTACTTC.

This clone turned up a few times. V is TRBV5-5 and J is TRBJ1-6; the match to TRBD1 covers 9 bases. The CDR3 loop spans 16 amino acids. Germline loops: CDR1 SGHKS, CDR2 YYEKEE (reference sequence). V dropped 2 bases and J dropped 10; count of bases not matched to a gene: 10. CDR3 bases: TGTGCCAGCAGCTTACTCCCGGGACAGGGATTCTCACCCCTCCACTTT. It is translated as CASSLLPGQGFSPLHF.

The rearrangement joins TRBV30 to TRBJ2-1, with 8 positions matching TRBD2. Germline loops: CDR1 GTSNPN, CDR2 SVGIG (reference sequence). J lost 3 bases, V lost 0 bases, and 7 bases had no gene match. The CDR3 consists of 16 residues. For the CDR3, the DNA is TGTGCCTGGAGTGTACTTAGTAGCGGGATCTACAATGAGCAGTTCTTC. Its translation is CAWSVLSSGIYNEQFF.

Here the CDR3 DNA reads TGTGCCAGCAGTTCGGGACCTTTTGCCTACGAGCAGTACTTC. The encoded protein is CASSSGPFAYEQYF. This rearrangement joins TRBV6-6 to TRBJ2-7; D may match TRBD1 or TRBD2 (5 bases each). The V and J ends lost 4 bases and 2 bases respectively, with 12 bases between them. The CDR3 consists of 14 residues. Germline values: CDR1 MNHNY, CDR2 SVGAGI (reference sequence).

The rearrangement links TRBV5-1 to TRBJ2-3, with D unclear. The germline V gene has CDR1 SGHRS and CDR2 YFSETQ. This CDR3 is built from 15 residues. Trimming removed 4 bases from V and 0 bases from J, with 12 bases in between. The CDR3 protein is CASSPTTTSTDTQYF. The CDR3, as DNA: TGCGCCAGCAGCCCTACTACAACTAGCACAGATACGCAGTATTTT.

This clone appeared once. The chain links TRBV19 to TRBJ2-7; 11 positions agree with TRBD1. The CDR3 is 15 residues long. With V trimmed by 5 bases and J by 2 bases, 5 bases remained unmatched. Germline assignment: CDR1 LNHDA and CDR2 SQIVND (reference sequence). The CDR3: CASSPGTGGTYEQYF. The CDR3 DNA reads as TGTGCCAGTAGTCCAGGGACAGGGGGAACCTACGAGCAGTACTTC. Full variable domain (remainder filled in from reference TRBV19 and TRBJ2-7): DGGITQSPKYLFRKEGQNVTLSCEQNLNHDAMYWYRQDPGQGLRLIYYSQIVNDFQKGDIAEGYSVSREKKESFPLTVTSAQKNPTAFYLCASSPGTGGTYEQYFGPGTRLTVT.

The chain carries TRBV6-1 and TRBJ2-5, with TRBD1 identical over 7 bases. V trimming: 6 bases; J trimming: 5 bases; junction bases outside the gene matches: 6. Germline V gives CDR1 MNHNS, CDR2 SASEGT. The CDR3 runs to 13 residues. The CDR3 DNA reads as TGTGCCAGCAGAGTGACAGGGCAGGAGACCCAGTACTTC. Amino acids: CASRVTGQETQYF.

As regards this clone: The junction and the germline gene differ at one end; a read error may be behind it. This chain uses TRBV6-5 with TRBJ2-5, with a possible D match to TRBD2 (5 bases). The CDR3 is 15 residues long. CDR1 and CDR2 from the germline V gene are MNHEY and SVGAGI. The CDR3 loop reads CASSQEGQWLEAQYF. The CDR3 DNA is TGTGCCAGCAGTCAAGAGGGCCAGTGGCTAGAGGCCCAGTACTTC.

The J gene is TRBJ2-4, the V gene TRBV18; 10 nucleotides line up with TRBD2. CDR1 and CDR2 from the germline V gene are KGHSH and LQKENI. CDR3 size: 16 residues. Losses at the gene ends were 3 bases for V and 8 bases for J; bases not matched to a gene: 10. CDR3 protein: CASSPPALAGLDIQYF. CDR3 nucleotide sequence: TGTGCCAGCTCACCCCCGGCACTAGCGGGACTTGACATTCAGTACTTC.

The rearrangement joins TRBV10-2 to TRBJ2-3; possible D gene TRBD2, 5 bases. Trimming removed 4 bases at V and 3 bases at J, with 14 bases between. Germline V gene lookup returns CDR1 WSHSY and CDR2 SAAADI. The CDR3 is 15 amino acids. CDR3 sequence reads: CASSVAGPRTDTQYF. CDR3 nucleotide sequence: TGCGCCAGCAGTGTGGCGGGCCCACGGACAGATACGCAGTATTTT.

The V and J genes are TRBV30 and TRBJ2-2; possibly TRBD1 for D (6 bases). The germline CDR1 and CDR2 sequences are GTSNPN and SVGIG (reference sequence). The V gene lost 2 bases and the J gene lost 4 bases, with 14 bases spanning the gap. This CDR3 spans 15 amino acids. This chain's CDR3 is CAWSIPGHGTGELFF. The CDR3, as DNA: TGTGCCTGGAGTATCCCGGGACACGGCACCGGGGAGCTGTTTTTT.

The V and J genes are TRBV5-4 and TRBJ2-4; 9 bases are shared with TRBD2. The V gene's germline CDR1 is SGHNT and CDR2 YYREEE (reference sequence). The CDR3 is 18 residues long. J gave up 2 bases and V 2 bases, and 11 bases lay outside the gene matches. CDR3 coding DNA: TGTGCCAGCAGCTTAGTCGGTCAGCGGGGGGAACCCAAAAACATTCAGTACTTC. It yields the protein CASSLVGQRGEPKNIQYF. The full variable domain, rest sourced from reference TRBV5-4 and TRBJ2-4, is ETGVTQSPTHLIKTRGQQVTLRCSSQSGHNTVSWYQQALGQGPQFIFQYYREEENGRGNFPPRFSGLQFPNYSSELNVNALELDDSALYLCASSLVGQRGEPKNIQYFGAGTRLSVL.

The V call is TRBV19, the J call TRBJ2-5; D possibly uses TRBD1 or TRBD2 (5 bases each). V was pared by 5 bases and J by 5 bases, with 9 bases between. This CDR3 has 12 amino acids. The V gene's germline CDR1 is LNHDA and CDR2 SQIVND (reference sequence). Here the CDR3 reads CASSFWGETQYF. The CDR3 DNA is TGTGCCAGTAGTTTCTGGGGGGAGACCCAGTACTTC.

The chain joins TRBV5-1 to TRBJ2-4, with TRBD1 matching over 8 bases. Germline CDR1 reads SGHRS; CDR2 reads YFSETQ. V dropped 1 base and J dropped 6; count of bases not matched to a gene: 6. The CDR3 extends over 15 amino acids. CDR3 protein: CASSLQSQGVNIQYF. In DNA form, the CDR3 reads TGCGCCAGCAGCTTGCAGTCACAGGGGGTAAACATTCAGTACTTC. Filled out from reference TRBV5-1 and TRBJ2-4, the complete variable domain reads KAGVTQTPRYLIKTRGQQVTLSCSPISGHRSVSWYQQTPGQGLQFLFEYFSETQRNKGNFPGRFSGRQFSNSRSEMNVSTLELGDSALYLCASSLQSQGVNIQYFGAGTRLSVL.

The chain links TRBV29-1 to TRBJ2-7, with 12 bases matching TRBD2. Germline V gives CDR1 SQVTM, CDR2 ANQGSEA. V lost 8 bases, J lost 4 bases, and 6 bases stayed unmatched. CDR3 length: 13 residues. CDR3 nucleotides: TGCAGCACCTCTAGCGGGAGGGCATACGAGCAGTACTTC. Residues: CSTSSGRAYEQYF.

This chain connects TRBV11-3 to TRBJ2-1, with D tentatively TRBD1 (5 bases). CDR1 and CDR2 (germline): SGHNT, YENEEA. V lost 4 bases to trimming and J lost 3 bases, with 13 bases between them. The CDR3 totals 15 residues. CDR3 bases: TGTGCCAGCAGCTCCCGTCAGGGCGACTACAATGAGCAGTTCTTC. It is translated as CASSSRQGDYNEQFF.

The chain links TRBV19 to TRBJ1-2; D remains ambiguous. This CDR3 has 12 amino acids. Germline CDR1 and CDR2: LNHDA and SQIVND (reference sequence). The V and J ends lost 5 bases and 8 bases respectively, with 12 bases between them. The CDR3, as DNA: TGTGCCAGTAGTCGTCCAGGTGTGGGCTACACCTTC. Encoded protein: CASSRPGVGYTF.